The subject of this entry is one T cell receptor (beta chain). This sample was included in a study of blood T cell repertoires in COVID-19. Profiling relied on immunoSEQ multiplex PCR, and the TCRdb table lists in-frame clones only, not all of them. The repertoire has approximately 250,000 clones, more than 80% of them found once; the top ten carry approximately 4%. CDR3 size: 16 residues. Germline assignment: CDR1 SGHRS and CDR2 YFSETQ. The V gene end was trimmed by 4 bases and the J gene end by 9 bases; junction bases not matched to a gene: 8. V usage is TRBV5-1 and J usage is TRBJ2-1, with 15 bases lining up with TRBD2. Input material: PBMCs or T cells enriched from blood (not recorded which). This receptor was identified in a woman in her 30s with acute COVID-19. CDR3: CASSPGLAGGLGEQFF. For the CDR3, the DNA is TGCGCCAGCAGCCCGGGACTAGCGGGAGGATTAGGTGAGCAGTTCTTC.